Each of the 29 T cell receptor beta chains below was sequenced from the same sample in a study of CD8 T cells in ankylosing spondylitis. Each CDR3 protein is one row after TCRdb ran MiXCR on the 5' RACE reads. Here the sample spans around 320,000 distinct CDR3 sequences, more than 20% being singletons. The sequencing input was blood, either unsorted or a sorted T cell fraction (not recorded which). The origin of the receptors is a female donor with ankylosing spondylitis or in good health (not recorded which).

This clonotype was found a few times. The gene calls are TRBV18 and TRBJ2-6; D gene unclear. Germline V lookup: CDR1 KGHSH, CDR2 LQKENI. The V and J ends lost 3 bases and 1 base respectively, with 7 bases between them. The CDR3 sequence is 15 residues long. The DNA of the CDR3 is TGTGCCAGCTCACCTGGGCTATCTGGGGCCAACGTCCTGACTTTC. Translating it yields CASSPGLSGANVLTF. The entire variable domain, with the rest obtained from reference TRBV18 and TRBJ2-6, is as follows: NAGVMQNPRHLVRRRGQEARLRCSPMKGHSHVYWYRQLPEEGLKFMVYLQKENIIDESGMPKERFSAEFPKEGPSILRIQQVVRGDSAAYFCASSPGLSGANVLTFGAGSRLTVL.

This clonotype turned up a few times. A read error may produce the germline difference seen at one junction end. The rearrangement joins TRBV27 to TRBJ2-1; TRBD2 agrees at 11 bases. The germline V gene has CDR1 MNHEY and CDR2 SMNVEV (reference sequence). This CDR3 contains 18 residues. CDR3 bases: TGTGCCAGCAGTTTATCGGGGCTAGCGGGAGGAGGAGCCAATCAGCAGTTCTTC. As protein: CASSLSGLAGGGANQQFF.

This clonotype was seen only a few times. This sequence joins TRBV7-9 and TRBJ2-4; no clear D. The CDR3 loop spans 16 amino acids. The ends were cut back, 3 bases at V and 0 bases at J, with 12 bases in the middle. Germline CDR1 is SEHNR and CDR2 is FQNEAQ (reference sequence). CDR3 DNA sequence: TGTGCCAGCAGCTTTAGAGGTTCATTAGCCAAAAACATTCAGTACTTC. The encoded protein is CASSFRGSLAKNIQYF.

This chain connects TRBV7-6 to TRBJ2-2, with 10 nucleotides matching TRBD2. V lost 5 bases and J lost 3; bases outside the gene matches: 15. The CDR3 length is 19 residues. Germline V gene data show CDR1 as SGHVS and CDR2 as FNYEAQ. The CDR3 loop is CASSRRRAGGPFDTGELFF. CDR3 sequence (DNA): TGTGCCAGCAGCCGGCGGAGAGCGGGAGGGCCATTTGACACCGGGGAGCTGTTTTTT.

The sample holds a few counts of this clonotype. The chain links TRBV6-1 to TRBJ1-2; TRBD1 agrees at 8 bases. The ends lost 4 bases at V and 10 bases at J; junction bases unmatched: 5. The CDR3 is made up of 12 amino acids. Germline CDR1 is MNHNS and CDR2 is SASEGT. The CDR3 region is CASSGTTGDYTF. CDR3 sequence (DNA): TGTGCCAGCAGTGGAACGACAGGGGACTACACCTTC.

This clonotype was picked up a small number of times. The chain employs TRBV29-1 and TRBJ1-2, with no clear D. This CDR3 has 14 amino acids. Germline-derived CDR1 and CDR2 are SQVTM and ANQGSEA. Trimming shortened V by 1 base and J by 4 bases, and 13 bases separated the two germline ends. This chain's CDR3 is CSVEVQEQIYGYTF. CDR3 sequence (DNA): TGCAGCGTTGAAGTTCAGGAACAAATCTATGGCTACACCTTC.

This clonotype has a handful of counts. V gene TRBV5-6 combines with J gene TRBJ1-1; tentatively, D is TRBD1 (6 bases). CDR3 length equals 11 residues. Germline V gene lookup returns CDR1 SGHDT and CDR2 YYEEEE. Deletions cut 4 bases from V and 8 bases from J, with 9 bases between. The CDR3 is CASSRTAEAFF. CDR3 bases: TGTGCCAGCAGCCGGACAGCCGAAGCTTTCTTT.

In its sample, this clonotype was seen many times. CDR3 region: CASSLVAGADNEQFF. CDR3 sequence (DNA): TGTGCCAGCAGCTTAGTTGCGGGAGCGGACAATGAGCAGTTCTTC. V usage is TRBV7-9 and J usage is TRBJ2-1, with TRBD2 identical over 7 bases. CDR3 length equals 15 residues. Germline-derived CDR1 and CDR2 are SEHNR and FQNEAQ (reference sequence). Trimming took 1 base from V and 5 from J; bases not matched to a gene: 5. The full variable domain, completed using reference TRBV7-9 and TRBJ2-1, is DTGVSQNPRHKITKRGQNVTFRCDPISEHNRLYWYRQTLGQGPEFLTYFQNEAQLEKSRLLSDRFSAERPKGSFSTLEIQRTEQGDSAMYLCASSLVAGADNEQFFGPGTRLTVL.

CDR3 nucleotides: TGCGCCAGCAGCTTTGAAAGCACCATATATTTT. Amino acid sequence: CASSFESTIYF. The chain couples TRBV5-1 to TRBJ1-3; D unclear. CDR1 is SGHRS and CDR2 is YFSETQ in the germline V gene. CDR3 length: 11 residues. V lost 2 bases and J lost 9, with 6 bases in between.

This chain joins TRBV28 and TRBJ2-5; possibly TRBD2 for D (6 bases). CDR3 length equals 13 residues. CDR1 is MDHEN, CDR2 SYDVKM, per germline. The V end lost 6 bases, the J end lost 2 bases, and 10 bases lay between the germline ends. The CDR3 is CASSPSGQETQYF. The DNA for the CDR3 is TGTGCCAGCAGCCCCAGCGGGCAAGAGACCCAGTACTTC.

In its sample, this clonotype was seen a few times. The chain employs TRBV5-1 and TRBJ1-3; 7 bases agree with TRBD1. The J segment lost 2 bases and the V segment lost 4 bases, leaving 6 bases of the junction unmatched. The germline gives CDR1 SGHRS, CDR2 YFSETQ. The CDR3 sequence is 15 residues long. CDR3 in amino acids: CASSPAQGAGNTIYF. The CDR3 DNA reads TGCGCCAGCAGCCCGGCTCAGGGGGCTGGAAACACCATATATTTT.

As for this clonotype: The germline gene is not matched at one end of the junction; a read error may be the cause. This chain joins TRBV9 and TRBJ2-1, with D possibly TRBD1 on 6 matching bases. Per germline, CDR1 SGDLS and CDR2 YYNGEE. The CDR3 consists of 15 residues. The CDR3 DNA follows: TGTGCCAGCAACGTAGTGAAACAGGGAGTCAATGAGCAGTTCTTC. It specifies CASNVVKQGVNEQFF.

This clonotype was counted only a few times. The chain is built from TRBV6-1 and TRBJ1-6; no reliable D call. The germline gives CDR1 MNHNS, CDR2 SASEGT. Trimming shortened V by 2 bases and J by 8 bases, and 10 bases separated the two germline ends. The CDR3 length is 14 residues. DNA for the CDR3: TGTGCCAGCAGTGAACGGGTGGTTTATTCACCCCTCCACTTT. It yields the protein CASSERVVYSPLHF.

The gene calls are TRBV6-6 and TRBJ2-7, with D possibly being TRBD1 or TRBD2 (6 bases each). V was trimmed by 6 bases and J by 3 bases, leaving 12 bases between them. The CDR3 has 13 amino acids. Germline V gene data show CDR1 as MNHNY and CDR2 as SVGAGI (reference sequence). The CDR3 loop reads CASREQGGYEQYF. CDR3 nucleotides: TGTGCCAGCAGAGAACAGGGAGGCTACGAGCAGTACTTC.

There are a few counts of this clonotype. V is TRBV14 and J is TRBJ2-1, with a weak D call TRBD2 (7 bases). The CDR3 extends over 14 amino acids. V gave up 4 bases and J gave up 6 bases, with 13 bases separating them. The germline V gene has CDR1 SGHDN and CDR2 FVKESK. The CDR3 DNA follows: TGTGCCAGCAGCCGTTTGGGGGGGCGCAATGAGCAGTTCTTC. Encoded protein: CASSRLGGRNEQFF.

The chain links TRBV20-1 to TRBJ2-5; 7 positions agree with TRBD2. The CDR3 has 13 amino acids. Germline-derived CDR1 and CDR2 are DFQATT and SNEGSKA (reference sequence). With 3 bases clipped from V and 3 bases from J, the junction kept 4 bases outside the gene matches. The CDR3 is CSASMLAEETQYF. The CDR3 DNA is TGCAGTGCTAGTATGCTAGCGGAAGAGACCCAGTACTTC.

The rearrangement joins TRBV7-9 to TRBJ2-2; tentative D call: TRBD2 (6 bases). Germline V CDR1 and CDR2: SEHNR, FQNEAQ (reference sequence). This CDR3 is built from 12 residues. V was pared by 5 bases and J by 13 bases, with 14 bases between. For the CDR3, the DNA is TGTGCCAGCAGCCCGACTGTCGGGAGGCTGTTTTTT. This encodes CASSPTVGRLFF. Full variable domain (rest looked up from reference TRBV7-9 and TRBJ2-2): DTGVSQNPRHKITKRGQNVTFRCDPISEHNRLYWYRQTLGQGPEFLTYFQNEAQLEKSRLLSDRFSAERPKGSFSTLEIQRTEQGDSAMYLCASSPTVGRLFFGEGSRLTVL.

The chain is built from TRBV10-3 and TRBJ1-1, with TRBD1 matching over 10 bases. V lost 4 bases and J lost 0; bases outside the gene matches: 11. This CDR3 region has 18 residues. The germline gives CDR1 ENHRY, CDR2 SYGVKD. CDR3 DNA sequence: TGTGCCATCAGTGGGGGACCCGGACAGGGGGGTATGAACACTGAAGCTTTCTTT. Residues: CAISGGPGQGGMNTEAFF.

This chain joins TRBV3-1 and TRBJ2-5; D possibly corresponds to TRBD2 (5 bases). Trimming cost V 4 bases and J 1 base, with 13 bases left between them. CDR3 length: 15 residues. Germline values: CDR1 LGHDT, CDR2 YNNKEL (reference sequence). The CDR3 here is CASSPRARFQETQYF. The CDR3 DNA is TGTGCCAGCAGCCCGAGGGCCAGGTTCCAAGAGACCCAGTACTTC.

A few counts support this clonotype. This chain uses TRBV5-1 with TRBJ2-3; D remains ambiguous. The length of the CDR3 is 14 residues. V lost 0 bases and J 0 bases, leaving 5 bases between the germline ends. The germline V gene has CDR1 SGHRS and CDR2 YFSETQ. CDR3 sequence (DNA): TGCGCCAGCAGCTTGGCCGATAGCACAGATACGCAGTATTTT. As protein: CASSLADSTDTQYF.

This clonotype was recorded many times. The CDR3 protein is CASSLGQGIRTDTQYF. CDR3 sequence (DNA): TGCGCCAGCAGCTTGGGACAGGGGATTCGGACAGATACGCAGTATTTT. The genes are TRBV5-1 and TRBJ2-3, with 8 nucleotides matching TRBD1. Germline CDR1 SGHRS, CDR2 YFSETQ. The V gene end was trimmed by 0 bases and the J gene end by 3 bases; junction bases not matched to a gene: 6. This CDR3 region has 16 residues.

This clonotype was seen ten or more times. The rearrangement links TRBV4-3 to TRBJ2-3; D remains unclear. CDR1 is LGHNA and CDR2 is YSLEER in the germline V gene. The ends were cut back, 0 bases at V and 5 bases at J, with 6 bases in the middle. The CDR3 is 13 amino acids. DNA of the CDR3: TGCGCCAGCAGCCAAGAGCTAGTAGATACGCAGTATTTT. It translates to CASSQELVDTQYF.

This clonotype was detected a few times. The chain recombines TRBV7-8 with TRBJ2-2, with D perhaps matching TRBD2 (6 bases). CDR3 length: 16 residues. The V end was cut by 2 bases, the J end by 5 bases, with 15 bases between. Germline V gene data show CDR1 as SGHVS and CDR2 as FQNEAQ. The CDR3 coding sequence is TGTGCCAGCAGCTTAAGGGGAGGCCAAATGACCGGGGAGCTGTTTTTT. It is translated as CASSLRGGQMTGELFF.

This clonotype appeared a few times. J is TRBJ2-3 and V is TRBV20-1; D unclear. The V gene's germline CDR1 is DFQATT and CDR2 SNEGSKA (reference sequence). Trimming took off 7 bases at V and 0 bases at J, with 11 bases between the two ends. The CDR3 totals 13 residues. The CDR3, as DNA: TGCAGTGTTCGAGCGACTAGCACAGATACGCAGTATTTT. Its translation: CSVRATSTDTQYF.

The DNA for the CDR3 is TGCAGTGCTAGAGTTGCCGCGGATGCCTCCTACGAGCAGTACTTC. Its translation is CSARVAADASYEQYF. The rearrangement uses TRBV20-1 and TRBJ2-7; D uncertain. The length of the CDR3 is 15 residues. CDR1 is DFQATT and CDR2 is SNEGSKA in the germline V gene (reference sequence). V was clipped by 1 base and J by 0 bases, with 13 bases between them.

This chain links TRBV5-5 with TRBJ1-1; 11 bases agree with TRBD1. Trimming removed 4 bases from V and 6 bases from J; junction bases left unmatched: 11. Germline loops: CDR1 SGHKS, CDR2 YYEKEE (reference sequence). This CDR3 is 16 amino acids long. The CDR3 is CASSRDLWGQGAEAFF. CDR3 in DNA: TGTGCCAGCAGCCGTGACCTGTGGGGACAGGGGGCTGAAGCTTTCTTT.

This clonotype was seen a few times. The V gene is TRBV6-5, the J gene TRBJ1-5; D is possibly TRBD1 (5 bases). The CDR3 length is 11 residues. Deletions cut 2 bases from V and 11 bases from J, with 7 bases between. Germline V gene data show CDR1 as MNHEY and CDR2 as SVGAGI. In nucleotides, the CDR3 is TGTGCCAGCAGTTACGAGGGGACCCAGCATTTT. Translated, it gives CASSYEGTQHF.

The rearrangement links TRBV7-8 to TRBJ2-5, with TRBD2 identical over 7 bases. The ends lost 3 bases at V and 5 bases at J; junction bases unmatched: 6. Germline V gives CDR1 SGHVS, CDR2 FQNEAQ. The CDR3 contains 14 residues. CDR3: CASSFREGWETQYF. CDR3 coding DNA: TGTGCCAGCAGCTTCAGGGAGGGTTGGGAGACCCAGTACTTC.

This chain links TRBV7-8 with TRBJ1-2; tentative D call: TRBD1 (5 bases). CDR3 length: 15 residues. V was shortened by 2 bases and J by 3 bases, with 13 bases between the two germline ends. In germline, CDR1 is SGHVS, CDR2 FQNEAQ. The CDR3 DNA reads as TGTGCCAGCAGCTTAAGTTCCCCGGGGGACTATGGCTACACCTTC. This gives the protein CASSLSSPGDYGYTF.